This is a list of T cell receptor beta chains from one sample in a study of T cell responses to AZD1222 COVID-19 vaccine. The repertoire was sequenced with immunoSEQ multiplex PCR; TCRdb's copy has only in-frame clones and lacks some. The sample has over 95,000 clones; nearly 90% are singletons. The source was peripheral blood, collected on day 0 of AZD1222 vaccination. These TCRs come from an adult in good health. The CDR3 runs from the conserved cysteine through the conserved F or W. D genes are given only for firm matches. The size field is filled for only some rows; it gives once, few, many or a size class.

NA	NA	TRBV14	TRBJ2-5	TGTGCCAGCAGTCGATACAGGGAAGAGACCCAGTACTTC	CASSRYREETQYF
NA	TRBD1	TRBV5-4	TRBJ1-2	TGTGCCAGCAGCTTGGTGGGACAGGGTCCGGGGGGCTACACCTTC	CASSLVGQGPGGYTF
NA	TRBD1	TRBV19	TRBJ1-1	TGTGCCAGTAGGCGCCAGGGGGCAGGCACTGAAGCTTTCTTT	CASRRQGAGTEAFF
NA	NA	TRBV15	TRBJ2-1	TGTGCCACCAGCAGAGATAACGGGGAGCAGTTCTTC	CATSRDNGEQFF
few	TRBD1	TRBV19	TRBJ2-7	TGTGCCAGTAGTCCCCAGGGGGTAGACGAGCAGTACTTC	CASSPQGVDEQYF
once	TRBD1	TRBV19	TRBJ1-2	TGTGCCATCCGGGACAGGGGGCCTTTAGCTGGCTACACCTTC	CAIRDRGPLAGYTF
NA	NA	TRBV7-8	TRBJ2-1	TGTGCCAGCAGCTTAGCCCTCCTCCGATTCGGAAATGAGCAGTTCTTC	CASSLALLRFGNEQFF
once	NA	TRBV11-3	TRBJ2-7	TGTGCCAGCAGCTTGAGAGAAACCTACGAGCAGTACTTC	CASSLRETYEQYF
NA	NA	TRBV5-1	TRBJ1-4	TGTGCCAGCAGCTCCGGACAGAGTAATGAAAAACTGTTTTTT	CASSSGQSNEKLFF
once	TRBD1	TRBV7-6	TRBJ2-5	TGTGCCAGCAGCTCACCGGGACAGGGGTTAGAGACCCAGTACTTC	CASSSPGQGLETQYF
NA	TRBD1	TRBV4-3	TRBJ1-1	TGCGCCAGCAGCCCCAACGACAGGGAATTGAACACTGAAGCTTTCTTT	CASSPNDRELNTEAFF
once	TRBD1	TRBV9	TRBJ1-6	TGTGCCAGCAGCGGGATTTCAGGGGGCGGTAATTCACCCCTCCACTTT	CASSGISGGGNSPLHF
few	NA	TRBV30	TRBJ1-1	TGTGCCTGGACCCGTCCGGCCGCGGGCCTGGCCACTGAAGCTTTCTTT	CAWTRPAAGLATEAFF
NA	NA	TRBV6-6	TRBJ1-5	TGTGCCAGCAATAACCCCGGACAGTTTAATCAGCCCCAGCATTTT	CASNNPGQFNQPQHF
NA	NA	TRBV11-3	TRBJ2-1	TGTGCCAGCAGCCCTAACACCTACAATGAGCAGTTCTTC	CASSPNTYNEQFF
NA	TRBD2	TRBV19	TRBJ2-5	TGTGCCAGCCGTAACGGGGGGATTGAGGAGACCCAGTACTTC	CASRNGGIEETQYF
NA	NA	TRBV27	TRBJ1-2	TGTGCCAGCAGTCTCCGAGTCACCGATGGCTACACCTTC	CASSLRVTDGYTF
NA	NA	TRBV11-2	TRBJ2-1	TGTGCCAGCAGCTTGCCTGCTACTGCTGGGAACAATGAGCAGTTCTTC	CASSLPATAGNNEQFF
NA	NA	TRBV13	TRBJ2-2	TGTGCCAGCAGGCGTTGGGGACCCGCCGGGGAGCTGTTTTTT	CASRRWGPAGELFF
NA	TRBD1	TRBV5-1	TRBJ2-7	TGCGCCAGCAGTTTCGGGACAGGGGGCTTCTACGAGCAGTACTTC	CASSFGTGGFYEQYF
NA	NA	TRBV9	TRBJ1-1	TGTGCCAGCAGCGTAGTCCAGGACCAGAACACTGAAGCTTTCTTT	CASSVVQDQNTEAFF
NA	NA	TRBV4-1	TRBJ1-3	TGCGCCAGCAGCCAAGTAGTGCCATTCTCTGGAAACACCATATATTTT	CASSQVVPFSGNTIYF
few	NA	TRBV11-3	TRBJ2-5	TGTGCCAGCAGCACCCCGGGTAGGGGGAAAGAGACCCAGTACTTC	CASSTPGRGKETQYF
once	TRBD1	TRBV7-2	TRBJ2-7	TGTGCCAGCAGCTTATCGGGACAGGGGAATCTATACGAGCAGTACTTC	CASSLSGQGNLYEQYF
NA	TRBD1	TRBV27	TRBJ1-2	TGTGCCAGCAGTCCACAGGGGATGGAGAACTATGGCTACACCTTC	CASSPQGMENYGYTF
NA	NA	TRBV19	TRBJ1-2	TGTGCCACCCTGGGGCGGCTGATCCCGGTTTTAGGGGAGGAGGCTAACTATGGCTACACCTTC	CATLGRLIPVLGEEANYGYTF
NA	TRBD1	TRBV11-2	TRBJ1-3	TGTGCCAGCAGTCAGGGGGCGAATGGAAACACCATATATTTT	CASSQGANGNTIYF
few	TRBD1	TRBV7-2	TRBJ1-2	TGTGCCAGCAGCCCTACTGGGACAGTTCCCCCTGGCACCTTC	CASSPTGTVPPGTF
NA	TRBD2	TRBV27	TRBJ2-1	TGTGCCAGCAGTTCAATAGCGGGAGCCTTCAATGAGCAGTTCTTC	CASSSIAGAFNEQFF
NA	NA	TRBV6-5	TRBJ1-5	TGTGCCAGCAGGGCTGGGGCCCATCAGCCCCAGCATTTT	CASRAGAHQPQHF
NA	NA	TRBV19	TRBJ1-3	TGTGCCAGTAGTACAGCGTCTGGAAACACCATATATTTT	CASSTASGNTIYF
once	TRBD1	TRBV3-1/TRBV3-2	TRBJ1-2	TGTGCCAGCAGCCAAACTCTGGAGGGGGCGGGTGGCTACACCTTC	CASSQTLEGAGGYTF
NA	TRBD1	TRBV19	TRBJ1-1	TGTGCCAGTAGTCTGACAGGGGTGGGGACTGAAGCTTTCTTT	CASSLTGVGTEAFF
NA	NA	TRBV28	TRBJ2-4	TGTGCCAGCAGAGACTCCATAGCCAAAAACATTCAGTACTTC	CASRDSIAKNIQYF
NA	NA	TRBV7-2	TRBJ2-3	TGTGCCAGCAGCCAAGGACTCCGCGCGGGCCGTCTAGATACGCAGTATTTT	CASSQGLRAGRLDTQYF
NA	NA	TRBV6-5	TRBJ2-7	TGTGCCAGCAGTTACTCTGGGAGGGGGGCGCTCGAGCAGTACTTC	CASSYSGRGALEQYF
NA	NA	TRBV5-1	TRBJ2-3	TGCGCCAGCAGAGAGGGGTCCACAGATACGCAGTATTTT	CASREGSTDTQYF
NA	NA	TRBV7-9	TRBJ2-2	TGTGCCAGCAGCCCCTCCGCATCCGGGGAGCTGTTTTTT	CASSPSASGELFF
NA	NA	TRBV18	TRBJ1-1	TGTGCCAGCTCACCACGGGACACTGAAGCTTTCTTT	CASSPRDTEAFF
NA	NA	TRBV19	TRBJ2-7	TGTGCCAGTACAAGCAGAGAGTACGAGCAGTACTTC	CASTSREYEQYF
NA	NA	TRBV9	TRBJ2-3	TGTGCCAGCACCCCCGGTGGGGGGGCAACAGATACGCAGTATTTT	CASTPGGGATDTQYF
once	NA	TRBV5-1	TRBJ1-4	TGCGCCAGCAGCGCGTTGGACGGCAATGAAAAACTGTTTTTT	CASSALDGNEKLFF
NA	NA	TRBV14	TRBJ2-2	TGTGCCAGCAGCTCAACTAGATCGAACACCGGGGAGCTGTTTTTT	CASSSTRSNTGELFF
NA	TRBD2	TRBV12-3/TRBV12-4	TRBJ2-1	TGTGCCAGCAGCCCGATTAGCGGGACCCAGTTCTTC	CASSPISGTQFF
NA	NA	TRBV6-5	TRBJ2-2	TGTGCCAGCAGCCAGGTGGCCGGGGAGCTGTTTTTT	CASSQVAGELFF
NA	TRBD1	TRBV7-9	TRBJ2-7	TGTGCCAGCAGCTTAGCCCCGGGACAGACCTACGAGCAGTACTTC	CASSLAPGQTYEQYF
NA	NA	TRBV5-5	TRBJ1-1	TGTGCCAGCAGCCCGGTACCCCTCGCTGAAGCTTTCTTT	CASSPVPLAEAFF